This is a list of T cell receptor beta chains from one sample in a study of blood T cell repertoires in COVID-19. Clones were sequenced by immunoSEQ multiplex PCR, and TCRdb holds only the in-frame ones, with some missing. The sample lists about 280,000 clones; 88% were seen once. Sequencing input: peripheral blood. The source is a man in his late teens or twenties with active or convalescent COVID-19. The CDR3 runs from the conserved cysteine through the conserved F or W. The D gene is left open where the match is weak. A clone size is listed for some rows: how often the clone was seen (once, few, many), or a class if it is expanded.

TGTGCCAGCAGCTTGGATAGAGCCCTCTATGGCTACACCTTC | CASSLDRALYGYTF | TRBJ1-2 | NA | TRBV5-6 | NA
TGTGCCAGCAGTGTGGACAGGGAAAGTCGTGGCTACACCTTC | CASSVDRESRGYTF | TRBJ1-2 | TRBD1 | TRBV2 | NA
TGTGCCAGCATTGGCAGGGAAGACAATGAGCAGTTCTTC | CASIGREDNEQFF | TRBJ2-1 | NA | TRBV12-3/TRBV12-4 | NA
TGTGCCATCAGTGATAACAGGGGAACAGGAGAGACCCAGTACTTC | CAISDNRGTGETQYF | TRBJ2-5 | TRBD1 | TRBV10-3 | NA
TGTGCCAGCAGCGTAGCTACAGGGAGTTATGGCTACACCTTC | CASSVATGSYGYTF | TRBJ1-2 | NA | TRBV9 | NA
TGTGCCATCGACAGCTCCTACGAGCAGTACTTC | CAIDSSYEQYF | TRBJ2-7 | NA | TRBV2 | NA
TGTGCCAGCAGCGGACGGACAGGGGGGTATGAAAAACTGTTTTTT | CASSGRTGGYEKLFF | TRBJ1-4 | TRBD1 | TRBV3-1/TRBV3-2 | NA
TGTGCCAGCAGGCGGACAAACACTGAAGCTTTCTTT | CASRRTNTEAFF | TRBJ1-1 | NA | TRBV7-9 | NA
TGCGCCAGCAGCAAGGACAGGGGGCTCGGAGAGACCCAGTACTTC | CASSKDRGLGETQYF | TRBJ2-5 | TRBD1 | TRBV5-1 | once
TGTGCCAGCAGTTACTATGGGGACAGAAGAAACACCATATATTTT | CASSYYGDRRNTIYF | TRBJ1-3 | TRBD1 | TRBV6-5 | NA
TGTGCCAGCAGTTCAAACAGGGGCGAAAGCAATCAGCCCCAGCATTTT | CASSSNRGESNQPQHF | TRBJ1-5 | TRBD1 | TRBV27 | NA
TGTGCCAGCTCAGAAGCAACTCCTAATGAAAAACTGTTTTTT | CASSEATPNEKLFF | TRBJ1-4 | NA | TRBV18 | NA
TGTGCCAGCAGTTACTCTGTGGAGGGGGCGGACACTGAAGCTTTCTTT | CASSYSVEGADTEAFF | TRBJ1-1 | TRBD1 | TRBV6-6 | NA
TGCGCCAGCAGCCAGGGACAGATGAATCAGCCCCAGCATTTT | CASSQGQMNQPQHF | TRBJ1-5 | TRBD1 | TRBV4-1 | NA
TGTGCCAGTGAGACTAGCGAGAACACCGGGGAGCTGTTTTTT | CASETSENTGELFF | TRBJ2-2 | TRBD2 | TRBV19 | NA
TGTGCCAGCAGCCAATCGGAGGGTGTATGGACAGGGGGCTACACTGAAGCTTTCTTT | CASSQSEGVWTGGYTEAFF | TRBJ1-1 | TRBD1 | TRBV14 | NA
TGTGCCAGCAGCGGGGGAACAGGGGGCTATTCTGGAAACACCATATATTTT | CASSGGTGGYSGNTIYF | TRBJ1-3 | TRBD1 | TRBV9 | NA
TGTGCCAGCAGTCGAACCGCAGGGGCGACTGCCGGGGAGCTGTTTTTT | CASSRTAGATAGELFF | TRBJ2-2 | NA | TRBV11-2 | NA
TGTGCCAGCTCACCAGTCCTAGCTACAGGGAGCTATGGCTACACCTTC | CASSPVLATGSYGYTF | TRBJ1-2 | NA | TRBV18 | NA
TGTGCCAGCAGGGCATCAAGCTCCTATAATTCACCCCTCCACTTT | CASRASSSYNSPLHF | TRBJ1-6 | NA | TRBV9 | NA
TGTGCCAGCAGCCCTGCTTACCTTATACAGGGACCTAATGAAAAACTGTTTTTT | CASSPAYLIQGPNEKLFF | TRBJ1-4 | NA | TRBV11-2 | NA
TGTGCCAGCAGCACCGACAGGGGGCAAGAGCAGTACTTC | CASSTDRGQEQYF | TRBJ2-7 | TRBD1 | TRBV6-2/TRBV6-3 | NA
TGTGCCAGCAGCTCCACAGGGGGCGACTATGGCTACACCTTC | CASSSTGGDYGYTF | TRBJ1-2 | TRBD1 | TRBV7-9 | NA
TGTGCCAGCAGCTCCGGACAGGGCTATGGCTACACCTTC | CASSSGQGYGYTF | TRBJ1-2 | TRBD1 | TRBV5-6 | few
TGTGCCAGCAGACGGACAAGTACCGGGGAGCTGTTTTTT | CASRRTSTGELFF | TRBJ2-2 | NA | TRBV12-3/TRBV12-4 | once
TGTGCCAGCAGTGCCCAAGACTGGAGCACAGATACGCAGTATTTT | CASSAQDWSTDTQYF | TRBJ2-3 | NA | TRBV27 | NA
TGCGCCAGCAAGGAGACAGGGGTGTCACCCCTCCACTTT | CASKETGVSPLHF | TRBJ1-6 | TRBD1 | TRBV10-2 | NA
TGTGCCAGCAGGGGCGGACAGTCTGGAAACACCATATATTTT | CASRGGQSGNTIYF | TRBJ1-3 | NA | TRBV9 | NA
TGTGCCAGCAGCGGGACTAGCTCCTACGAGCAGTACTTC | CASSGTSSYEQYF | TRBJ2-7 | TRBD2 | TRBV9 | once
TGTGCCAGCAGTCCGCAGGACAATCAGCCCCAGCATTTT | CASSPQDNQPQHF | TRBJ1-5 | NA | TRBV6-2/TRBV6-3 | NA
TGTGCCAGCAGCTTAGGGACAGGTCTATACGAGCAGTACTTC | CASSLGTGLYEQYF | TRBJ2-7 | TRBD1 | TRBV7-8 | NA
TGTGCCAGTAGTATACAGGGGGCTCGGAATGAGCAGTTCTTC | CASSIQGARNEQFF | TRBJ2-1 | TRBD1 | TRBV19 | NA
TGTGCCAGCAGCTCGGGAGACACTTTGAACTATGGCTACACCTTC | CASSSGDTLNYGYTF | TRBJ1-2 | NA | TRBV5-6 | once
TGTGCCAGCTCACCAGTGACAACCTCCTACAATGAGCAGTTCTTC | CASSPVTTSYNEQFF | TRBJ2-1 | NA | TRBV18 | NA